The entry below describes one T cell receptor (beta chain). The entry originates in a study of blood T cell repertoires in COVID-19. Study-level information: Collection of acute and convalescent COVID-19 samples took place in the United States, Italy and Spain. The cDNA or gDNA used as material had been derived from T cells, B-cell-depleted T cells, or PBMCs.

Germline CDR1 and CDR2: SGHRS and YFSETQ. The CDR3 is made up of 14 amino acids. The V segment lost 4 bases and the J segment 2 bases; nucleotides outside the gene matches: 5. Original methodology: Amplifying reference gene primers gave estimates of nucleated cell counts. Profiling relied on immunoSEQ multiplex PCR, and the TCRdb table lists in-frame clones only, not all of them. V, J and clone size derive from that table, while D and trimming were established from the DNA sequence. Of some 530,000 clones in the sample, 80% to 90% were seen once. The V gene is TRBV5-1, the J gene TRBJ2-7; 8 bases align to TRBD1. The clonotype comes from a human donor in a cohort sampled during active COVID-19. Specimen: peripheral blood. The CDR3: CASSQGTGAYEQYF. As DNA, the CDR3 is TGCGCCAGCAGCCAAGGGACAGGCGCCTACGAGCAGTACTTC.